Described below is a single T cell receptor (beta chain) sequence and its context. Its specificity is unknown. The data belong to a study of T-cell memory formation after mild COVID-19. Study-level points and caveats: Clones that contracted from day 15 to 85 had balanced CD4/CD8; later expanders were CD4+ biased. Some responding clones appeared in pre-infection memory, suggesting cross-reactive memory joined.

TCRdb analysed the 5' RACE reads with MiXCR anew, one entry per CDR3 protein. The sample lists 250,000 to 300,000 distinct CDR3 sequences, around 15% occurring once. This CDR3 spans 17 amino acids. The V gene end was trimmed by 1 base and the J gene end by 4 bases; junction bases not matched to a gene: 7. CDR1 and CDR2 from the germline V gene are SGHTA and FQGNSA. The sequenced sample consisted of PBMCs or a T cell subset sorted from them (not recorded which). This rearrangement joins TRBV7-2 to TRBJ2-5; 12 bases match TRBD2. The TCR was taken from a young man who had mild COVID-19 (a few samples of this study predate the infection). Cell type and time point are not known. Here the CDR3 DNA reads TGTGCCAGCAGCTTAGTAGCGCTAGCGGGGGGGCGAGAGACCCAGTACTTC. This encodes CASSLVALAGGRETQYF.